Following are 27 T cell receptor beta chains from one sample sequenced in a study of blood T cell repertoires in COVID-19. Only in-frame clones appear in the TCRdb table, and some are missing; sequencing was by immunoSEQ multiplex PCR. The sample has about 25,000 clones, roughly 85% seen once; the top ten hold approximately 9.5%. The sample was peripheral blood. These receptors were collected from a human donor with active COVID-19. The donor label of this sample is uncertain.

The chain carries TRBV7-2 and TRBJ2-7; 9 bases match TRBD2. V lost 2 bases, J lost 4 bases, and 6 bases stayed unmatched. The length of the CDR3 is 15 residues. The germline CDR1 and CDR2 sequences are SGHTA and FQGNSA. The CDR3 nucleotides are TGTGCCAGCAGCTTAAGAATAGCGGGAGTGTACGAGCAGTACTTC. Its protein product is CASSLRIAGVYEQYF.

The genes are TRBV6-2 or TRBV6-3 and TRBJ2-1; D is unresolved. This CDR3 contains 11 residues. Looked up from germline, CDR1 is MNHEY and CDR2 is SVGEGT. The V and J ends lost 6 bases and 7 bases respectively, with 7 bases between them. CDR3 DNA: TGTGCCAGCAGCCCACATAATGAGCAGTTCTTC. Its translation is CASSPHNEQFF.

As for this clone: This CDR3 is also generated by other DNA sequences in the sample. This rearrangement joins TRBV6-2 or TRBV6-3 to TRBJ2-5; D remains unclear. CDR1 MNHEY and CDR2 SVGEGT come from the germline V gene. This CDR3 contains 12 residues. V was clipped by 2 bases and J by 5 bases, with 6 bases between them. CDR3 in amino acids: CASSYPEETQYF. In nucleotides, the CDR3 is TGTGCCAGCAGTTACCCCGAGGAGACCCAGTACTTC.

V is TRBV14 and J is TRBJ2-5; D unclear. The CDR3 is 13 residues long. Trimming cost V 0 bases and J 7 bases, with 9 bases left between them. From germline, CDR1 is SGHDN and CDR2 FVKESK. Here the CDR3 reads CASSQDQRSTQYF. The CDR3 DNA reads TGTGCCAGCAGCCAAGATCAGCGTTCGACCCAGTACTTC.

The V and J genes are TRBV28 and TRBJ2-1; TRBD1 aligns across 8 bases. J was trimmed by 2 bases and V by 5 bases; bases with no gene match: 8. Germline V gene data show CDR1 as MDHEN and CDR2 as SYDVKM. There are 16 residues in the CDR3. DNA of the CDR3: TGTGCCAGCAGTCTAGGGACAGGCCAAACCTACAATGAGCAGTTCTTC. Protein: CASSLGTGQTYNEQFF.

The J gene is TRBJ1-4, the V gene TRBV29-1; 8 nucleotides agree with TRBD1. The CDR3 loop spans 14 amino acids. J lost 5 bases, V lost 4 bases, and 6 bases had no gene match. Germline loops: CDR1 SQVTM, CDR2 ANQGSEA. The CDR3 is CSVGYRGRNEKLFF. CDR3 nucleotide sequence: TGCAGCGTTGGGTACAGGGGGAGGAATGAAAAACTGTTTTTT.

The V gene is TRBV10-2, the J gene TRBJ2-5, with 7 positions matching TRBD1. The V and J ends lost 6 bases and 5 bases, in that order; junction bases with no gene match: 15. Germline-derived CDR1 and CDR2 are WSHSY and SAAADI. The CDR3 sequence is 16 residues long. The CDR3 loop reads CASRSPNRGAGETQYF. The CDR3 nucleotides are TGCGCCAGCAGGTCTCCTAACAGGGGTGCCGGTGAGACCCAGTACTTC.

The rearrangement uses TRBV4-1 and TRBJ1-6, with D tentatively TRBD1 (5 bases). The CDR3 runs to 18 residues. Trimming took off 0 bases at V and 5 bases at J, with 17 bases between the two ends. Germline CDR1 reads MGHRA; CDR2 reads YSYEKL. The CDR3, as DNA: TGCGCCAGCAGCCAAGATCGCGCACGGGGGACGGATAATTCACCCCTCCACTTT. Translation: CASSQDRARGTDNSPLHF.

The chain links TRBV21-1 to TRBJ2-2; the table's D call of TRBD1 was not tested on the DNA. TRBV21-1 is deemed a pseudogene. The CDR3 is made up of 17 amino acids. The CDR3, as DNA: TGTGCCAGCAGCACCAGATCAGGGGGCGACGGGGGCGGGGAGCTGTTTTTT. Protein product: CASSTRSGGDGGGELFF.

This clone was detected once. The genes are TRBV11-3 and TRBJ2-1; D possibly corresponds to TRBD2 (5 bases). V gave up 2 bases and J gave up 8 bases, with 16 bases separating them. Germline V gives CDR1 SGHNT, CDR2 YENEEA. This CDR3 is 15 amino acids long. CDR3 nucleotide sequence: TGTGCCAGCAGCTTATCGGGTCGGGATTGGGATGAGCAGTTCTTC. This translates into CASSLSGRDWDEQFF.

The CDR3 sequence is CASSGGGFALNEQFF. As DNA, the CDR3 is TGTGCCAGCAGCGGGGGCGGGTTCGCTCTAAATGAGCAGTTCTTC. The rearrangement links TRBV7-9 to TRBJ2-1, with a tentative D call TRBD1 (6 bases). Trimming cost V 5 bases and J 7 bases, with 18 bases left between them. The germline V gene has CDR1 SEHNR and CDR2 FQNEAQ (reference sequence). The CDR3 is 15 amino acids.

This rearrangement joins TRBV13 to TRBJ2-7; 12 nucleotides agree with TRBD2. CDR1 PRHDT and CDR2 FYEKMQ come from the germline V gene (reference sequence). This CDR3 has 15 residues. J gave up 6 bases and V 5 bases, and 8 bases lay outside the gene matches. The CDR3 protein is CASSAPTSGSVEQYF. CDR3 nucleotides: TGTGCCAGCAGCGCTCCGACTAGCGGGAGCGTCGAGCAGTACTTC.

The rearrangement uses TRBV12-3 or TRBV12-4 and TRBJ1-6; 7 positions agree with TRBD1. V lost 4 bases, J lost 10 bases, and 4 bases stayed unmatched. The CDR3 has 13 amino acids. The CDR3, as DNA: TGTGCCAGCAGTTACACAGGGGACTCACCCCTCCACTTT. Protein: CASSYTGDSPLHF.

Relative to its sample, this clone is medium-sized. In DNA, the CDR3 is TGTGCCAGCAGGAGGCGGGGTAGCAATCAGCCCCAGCATTTT. The encoded protein is CASRRRGSNQPQHF. The chain joins TRBV2 to TRBJ1-5; no clear D gene. The CDR3 runs 14 residues. The germline V gene has CDR1 SNHLY and CDR2 FYNNEI. Deletions cut 6 bases from V and 0 bases from J, with 9 bases between.

The genes are TRBV3-1 (or the pseudogene TRBV3-2) and TRBJ2-7; no clear D gene. Per the germline V gene, CDR1 is LGHDT and CDR2 is YNNKEL (reference sequence). The length of the CDR3 is 11 residues. Trimming took 0 bases from V and 6 from J, leaving 3 bases between them. Written as DNA, the CDR3 is TGTGCCAGCAGCCAAGATATCGAGCAGTACTTC. The encoded protein is CASSQDIEQYF.

V gene TRBV10-3 combines with J gene TRBJ2-3, with TRBD1 identical over 9 bases. Germline V gives CDR1 ENHRY, CDR2 SYGVKD. This CDR3 is built from 13 residues. The V gene end was trimmed by 6 bases and the J gene end by 6 bases; junction bases not matched to a gene: 4. CDR3 sequence (DNA): TGTGCCATCAGGGGACAGGGAGCTGATACGCAGTATTTT. Translation gives CAIRGQGADTQYF.

The CDR3 spells CASQASQVGELFF. CDR3 sequence (DNA): TGTGCCAGCCAAGCCTCTCAGGTCGGGGAGCTGTTTTTT. The gene calls are TRBV2 and TRBJ2-2; D unclear. CDR1 is SNHLY, CDR2 FYNNEI, per germline. V gave up 8 bases and J gave up 7 bases, with 14 bases separating them. The CDR3 has 13 amino acids.

This chain links TRBV25-1 with TRBJ2-1, with D unresolved. V was shortened by 5 bases and J by 9 bases, with 11 bases between the two germline ends. The CDR3 sequence is 12 residues long. Germline CDR1 reads MGHDK; CDR2 reads SYGVNS. The CDR3 is CASSRLVIEQFF. The CDR3 DNA sequence: TGTGCCAGCAGTAGGCTAGTGATTGAGCAGTTCTTC.

This CDR3 is CASSLGSSGSSYEQYF. CDR3 sequence (DNA): TGTGCCAGCAGCTTAGGGTCTAGCGGGAGCTCCTACGAGCAGTACTTC. The J gene is TRBJ2-7, the V gene TRBV7-8; 10 bases match TRBD2. V lost 1 base, J lost 0 bases, and 3 bases stayed unmatched. Germline CDR1 SGHVS, CDR2 FQNEAQ. The CDR3 is 16 residues long.

The chain has TRBV28 and TRBJ1-5, with D possibly being TRBD1 (5 bases). V lost 1 base to trimming and J lost 1 base, with 17 bases between them. This CDR3 is built from 18 residues. Germline V lookup: CDR1 MDHEN, CDR2 SYDVKM. In DNA form, the CDR3 reads TGTGCCAGCAGTTTATACCAGGGAGGAGTAAAAAGCAATCAGCCCCAGCATTTT. Protein sequence: CASSLYQGGVKSNQPQHF.

This rearrangement joins TRBV4-1 to TRBJ2-1; D remains unclear. Trimming shortened V by 3 bases and J by 5 bases, and 8 bases separated the two germline ends. The CDR3 has 13 residues. Germline V gene data show CDR1 as MGHRA and CDR2 as YSYEKL. The CDR3 nucleotides read TGCGCCAGCAGCCAGGTGTCTAACAATGAGCAGTTCTTC. As protein: CASSQVSNNEQFF.

The sample holds one count of this clone. This rearrangement joins TRBV7-3 to TRBJ2-7, with a possible D match to TRBD2 (6 bases). From germline, CDR1 is SGHTA and CDR2 FQGTGA. V shed 1 base and J shed 6 bases, with 16 bases lying between them. The CDR3 length is 15 residues. CDR3 sequence: CASSLNGGNPREQYF. CDR3 coding DNA: TGTGCCAGCAGCTTAAATGGGGGGAACCCTCGCGAGCAGTACTTC.

The V gene is TRBV6-4, the J gene TRBJ2-1; no clear D gene. The length of the CDR3 is 15 residues. Germline loops: CDR1 MRHNA, CDR2 SNTAGT. V lost 7 bases, J lost 0 bases, and 13 bases lay in between. As DNA, the CDR3 is TGTGCCAGCATCCCTCCCATGAGCTCCTACAATGAGCAGTTCTTC. Residues: CASIPPMSSYNEQFF.

The chain carries TRBV12-3 or TRBV12-4 and TRBJ2-2, with a possible D match to TRBD2 (6 bases). There are 13 residues in the CDR3. V lost 2 bases and J lost 7, with 8 bases in between. CDR3 sequence (DNA): TGTGCCAGCAGTTTATCAGCGGGCGGGGAGCTGTTTTTT. Residues: CASSLSAGGELFF.

V and J are TRBV5-1 and TRBJ2-7; 8 positions agree with TRBD1. The junction had 1 base not matched to a gene; V was cut back by 3 bases and J by 5 bases. Germline loops: CDR1 SGHRS, CDR2 YFSETQ. The CDR3 covers 12 residues. This chain's CDR3 is CASSSTGDEQYF. The CDR3 region has the DNA TGCGCCAGCAGCTCGACAGGGGACGAGCAGTACTTC.

V usage is TRBV21-1 and J usage is TRBJ2-1; the table's D gene call, TRBD2, was not cross checked with the DNA. TRBV21-1 is deemed a pseudogene. The CDR3 has 19 amino acids. In nucleotides, the CDR3 is TGTGCCAGCAGCGCCCCCGGGACTACTCCTTCGGGCTCCTACAATGAGCAGTTCTTC. Translation gives CASSAPGTTPSGSYNEQFF.

In its sample, this clone was seen once. The V and J genes are TRBV7-8 and TRBJ2-1, with TRBD1 identical over 9 bases. Germline loops: CDR1 SGHVS, CDR2 FQNEAQ. J gave up 7 bases and V 0 bases, and 4 bases lay outside the gene matches. The CDR3 has 15 residues. CDR3 amino acids: CASSLAGQGWNEQFF. The CDR3 bases are TGTGCCAGCAGCTTAGCCGGACAGGGGTGGAATGAGCAGTTCTTC.